These 30 T cell receptor beta chains were all obtained from the same sample, sequenced in a study of cytomegalovirus exposure and HLA in healthy donors. The protocol was immunoSEQ multiplex PCR, while the TCRdb copy is restricted to in-frame clones and leaves out a portion. The table includes approximately 100,000 clones, around 93% detected once. Specimen: PBMCs. Receptors originate from a woman aged 25 to 39 in good health and CMV-seropositive.

The chain joins TRBV4-2 to TRBJ2-2; 11 bases are a match to TRBD2. The CDR3 covers 17 residues. V trimming: 6 bases; J trimming: 0 bases; junction bases outside the gene matches: 6. Germline V gene lookup returns CDR1 LGHNA and CDR2 YNFKEQ. The CDR3 reads CASSVGLAGTNTGELFF. DNA for the CDR3: TGTGCCAGCAGTGTAGGACTAGCGGGCACGAACACCGGGGAGCTGTTTTTT.

This clone was counted once. The chain combines TRBV28 with TRBJ2-7; 8 bases are a match to TRBD1. Unmatched junction bases numbered 9, after V lost 3 bases and J lost 2 bases. Germline loops: CDR1 MDHEN, CDR2 SYDVKM. The CDR3 has 16 amino acids. The CDR3 region has the DNA TGTGCCAGCAGTTTCCCCAGGACAGGGATTACCTACGAGCAGTACTTC. Translation gives CASSFPRTGITYEQYF.

The chain has TRBV9 and TRBJ2-2, with 7 bases aligning to TRBD2. The V and J ends lost 3 bases and 1 base, in that order; junction bases with no gene match: 3. The CDR3 is made up of 15 amino acids. Germline CDR1 is SGDLS and CDR2 is YYNGEE. CDR3 coding DNA: TGTGCCAGCAGCGATTCTAGCGGGAACACCGGGGAGCTGTTTTTT. Protein: CASSDSSGNTGELFF.

This chain connects TRBV14 to TRBJ2-7, with D possibly being TRBD2 (5 bases). V dropped 1 base and J dropped 8 bases, with 12 bases sitting between them. This CDR3 is 13 amino acids long. Germline CDR1 is SGHDN and CDR2 is FVKESK. For the CDR3, the DNA is TGTGCCAGCAGCCAAGGCGGGTCATCGAAGCAGTACTTC. Residues: CASSQGGSSKQYF.

CDR3 DNA sequence: TGCAGCGTAGATACCGGAATGCGGTATGGCTACACCTTC. Protein product: CSVDTGMRYGYTF. This chain joins TRBV29-1 and TRBJ1-2, with D hard to call. Germline assignment: CDR1 SQVTM and CDR2 ANQGSEA. CDR3 length: 13 residues. The V end lost 6 bases, the J end lost 5 bases, and 16 bases lay between the germline ends.

This chain joins TRBV4-3 and TRBJ1-1, with a tentative D call TRBD1 (6 bases). Germline CDR1 and CDR2: LGHNA and YSLEER. CDR3 length: 16 amino acids. V was cut by 0 bases and J by 1 base, with 12 bases left in between. Written as DNA, the CDR3 is TGCGCCAGCAGCCAAGATACGGGGGGCAGGAACACTGAAGCTTTCTTT. This gives the protein CASSQDTGGRNTEAFF.

The gene calls are TRBV6-5 and TRBJ2-3; 8 bases agree with TRBD1. Per germline, CDR1 MNHEY and CDR2 SVGAGI. The CDR3 length is 16 residues. V dropped 1 base and J dropped 3; count of bases not matched to a gene: 6. The CDR3 DNA reads TGTGCCAGCAGTTACTATCAGGGGGCTGGGACAGATACGCAGTATTTT. Amino acid sequence: CASSYYQGAGTDTQYF.

The chain links TRBV10-3 to TRBJ1-1, with a possible D match to TRBD1 (5 bases). The CDR3 runs to 13 residues. The germline V gene encodes CDR1 ENHRY and CDR2 SYGVKD. V was cut by 6 bases and J by 2 bases, with 10 bases left in between. In nucleotides, the CDR3 is TGTGCCATCAGGGGTCAGGGAAACACTGAAGCTTTCTTT. Translating gives CAIRGQGNTEAFF.

The chain combines TRBV7-9 with TRBJ2-7; unclear D gene. The V end lost 1 base, the J end lost 0 bases, and 4 bases lay between the germline ends. The CDR3 totals 13 residues. The germline gives CDR1 SEHNR, CDR2 FQNEAQ (reference sequence). CDR3 loop: CASSLERSYEQYF. CDR3 nucleotides: TGTGCCAGCAGCTTAGAGCGCTCCTACGAGCAGTACTTC.

The chain uses TRBV15 and TRBJ2-1, with D possibly TRBD2 on 7 matching bases. Germline-derived CDR1 and CDR2 are LNHNV and YYDKDF (reference sequence). Trimming cost V 9 bases and J 8 bases, with 26 bases left between them. The CDR3 is made up of 16 amino acids. CDR3 loop: CATFDRSRGRAHEQFF. The CDR3 DNA reads as TGTGCCACTTTCGACCGGTCTAGGGGGAGGGCCCATGAGCAGTTCTTC.

The chain is built from TRBV27 and TRBJ1-5, with D perhaps TRBD1 (6 bases). The germline V gene encodes CDR1 MNHEY and CDR2 SMNVEV (reference sequence). The CDR3 runs to 16 residues. Between the trimmed V and J ends, which lost 5 bases and 3 bases, there was a span of 17 bases. CDR3 nucleotide sequence: TGTGCCAGCAGTCCTTACAGGGCTCGGGACAATCAGCCCCAGCATTTT. Translation: CASSPYRARDNQPQHF.

The rearrangement joins TRBV5-1 to TRBJ2-3, with TRBD1 matching 7 bases. Germline V CDR1 and CDR2: SGHRS, YFSETQ. V lost 5 bases to trimming and J lost 2 bases; unmatched junction nucleotides: 5. The length of the CDR3 is 14 residues. The CDR3 reads CASSTQGHTDTQYF. The CDR3, as DNA: TGCGCCAGCAGTACACAGGGGCACACAGATACGCAGTATTTT.

The chain has TRBV7-2 and TRBJ1-5, with a possible D match to TRBD1 (6 bases). The CDR3 has 15 residues. The germline gives CDR1 SGHTA, CDR2 FQGNSA. V was trimmed by 1 base and J by 2 bases, leaving 9 bases between them. CDR3 in amino acids: CASSLVQGGNQPQHF. In DNA form, the CDR3 reads TGTGCCAGCAGCTTAGTACAGGGCGGCAATCAGCCCCAGCATTTT. Full variable domain (outside the CDR3, taken from reference TRBV7-2 and TRBJ1-5): GAGVSQSPSNKVTEKGKDVELRCDPISGHTALYWYRQSLGQGLEFLIYFQGNSAPDKSGLPSDRFSAERTGGSVSTLTIQRTQQEDSAVYLCASSLVQGGNQPQHFGDGTRLSIL.

V and J are TRBV6-6 and TRBJ2-4, with TRBD2 matching 7 bases. The CDR3 is made up of 14 amino acids. CDR1 and CDR2 from the germline V gene are MNHNY and SVGAGI (reference sequence). V shed 0 bases, J shed 10 bases, and the junction held 6 bases outside the gene matches. The CDR3 sequence is CASSYSPRERIQYF. The CDR3 nucleotides are TGTGCCAGCAGTTACTCTCCGCGGGAGAGGATTCAGTACTTC.

The DNA for the CDR3 is TGTGCCAGCAGCTCGTTGGGGGGGAACCACCTCAATGAGCAGTTCTTC. Protein sequence: CASSSLGGNHLNEQFF. The V and J genes are TRBV9 and TRBJ2-1; TRBD2 agrees at 7 bases. The CDR3 spans 16 residues. The trim removed 4 bases at V and 6 bases at J, leaving 13 bases unmatched. CDR1 SGDLS and CDR2 YYNGEE come from the germline V gene.

The J gene is TRBJ2-3, the V gene TRBV9; weak D call: TRBD2 (5 bases). This CDR3 contains 16 residues. Trimming left V 0 bases short and J 0 bases short, with 11 bases between. Germline-derived CDR1 and CDR2 are SGDLS and YYNGEE. The CDR3 DNA is TGTGCCAGCAGCGTAGTTAGCAGCGGTAGCACAGATACGCAGTATTTT. It specifies CASSVVSSGSTDTQYF.

This clone was counted a single time. The J gene is TRBJ2-7, the V gene TRBV7-8, with D possibly matching TRBD2 (5 bases). Germline V gene lookup returns CDR1 SGHVS and CDR2 FQNEAQ. CDR3 size: 17 residues. The germline V and J ends were trimmed by 3 bases and 7 bases, with 25 bases remaining between them. The CDR3 DNA follows: TGTGCCAGCAGCTTTGATAACCGGGTCCACGACTCGGGGGAGCAGTACTTC. Translating it yields CASSFDNRVHDSGEQYF.

The chain carries TRBV5-8 and TRBJ2-2; 10 nucleotides agree with TRBD1. Germline V CDR1 and CDR2: SGHTS, YDEGEE. The junction had 2 bases not matched to a gene; V was cut back by 3 bases and J by 0 bases. CDR3 length equals 16 residues. The CDR3 is CASSSGQGANTGELFF. The CDR3 DNA is TGTGCCAGCAGCTCTGGACAGGGGGCGAACACCGGGGAGCTGTTTTTT.

Here the CDR3 DNA reads TGTGCCAGTACCCAGGGGTTAGTGTACAATGAGCAGTTCTTC. This translates into CASTQGLVYNEQFF. This chain uses TRBV25-1 with TRBJ2-1, with a weak D call TRBD1 (6 bases). Germline assignment: CDR1 MGHDK and CDR2 SYGVNS. Trimming took off 9 bases at V and 4 bases at J, with 16 bases between the two ends. The CDR3 is 14 amino acids.

V usage is TRBV19 and J usage is TRBJ2-7, with TRBD2 identical over 8 bases. The CDR3 contains 13 residues. Germline V gene sequence: CDR1 LNHDA, CDR2 SQIVND (reference sequence). The ends lost 5 bases at V and 6 bases at J; junction bases unmatched: 6. DNA of the CDR3: TGTGCCAGTAGTCTGACTAGCGTCCCCGAGCAGTACTTC. It specifies CASSLTSVPEQYF.

This chain uses TRBV5-4 with TRBJ2-7; the match to TRBD2 covers 13 bases. CDR3 length: 15 amino acids. J gave up 3 bases and V 1 base, and 1 base lay outside the gene matches. Germline V CDR1 and CDR2: SGHNT, YYREEE (reference sequence). The DNA for the CDR3 is TGTGCCAGCAGCTTGAGGACTAGCGGGAGCTACGAGCAGTACTTC. This gives the protein CASSLRTSGSYEQYF.

The chain has TRBV2 and TRBJ2-7; 9 nucleotides line up with TRBD1. This CDR3 is 12 amino acids long. CDR1 and CDR2 from the germline V gene are SNHLY and FYNNEI. J was trimmed by 12 bases and V by 6 bases; bases with no gene match: 9. Here the CDR3 reads CASRPGTGRGYF. As DNA, the CDR3 is TGTGCCAGCAGACCCGGGACAGGGCGCGGGTACTTC.

The chain combines TRBV7-2 with TRBJ2-5, with 8 bases fitting TRBD2. V dropped 4 bases and J dropped 5; count of bases not matched to a gene: 6. This CDR3 contains 14 residues. Germline V gene sequence: CDR1 SGHTA, CDR2 FQGNSA. The CDR3 is CASSYGGGLETQYF. The CDR3 nucleotides read TGTGCCAGCAGCTACGGGGGGGGTCTGGAGACCCAGTACTTC.

The chain uses TRBV28 and TRBJ1-1, with D unclear. This CDR3 comprises 12 residues. Germline loops: CDR1 MDHEN, CDR2 SYDVKM. Deletions cut 6 bases from V and 1 base from J, with 6 bases between. The CDR3 reads CASRLQNTEAFF. The DNA of the CDR3 is TGTGCCAGCAGGTTACAGAACACTGAAGCTTTCTTT.

This clone showed up just once. The J gene is TRBJ1-1, the V gene TRBV6-5; 10 bases fit TRBD1. CDR3 length: 13 residues. The V and J ends lost 6 bases and 4 bases, in that order; junction bases with no gene match: 2. Germline V CDR1 and CDR2: MNHEY, SVGAGI. The CDR3 protein is CASRRTGGTEAFF. The CDR3 bases are TGTGCCAGCAGAAGGACAGGGGGCACTGAAGCTTTCTTT.

The V gene is TRBV27, the J gene TRBJ2-7; 10 bases map to TRBD2. In germline, CDR1 is MNHEY, CDR2 SMNVEV (reference sequence). The CDR3 is 14 residues long. V dropped 4 bases and J dropped 7; count of bases not matched to a gene: 7. The CDR3 is CASSYGSGRWEQYF. In nucleotides, the CDR3 is TGTGCCAGCAGTTACGGTAGCGGGAGGTGGGAGCAGTACTTC.

The genes are TRBV9 and TRBJ2-7, with 7 bases that match TRBD2. The CDR3 loop spans 16 amino acids. V shed 2 bases, J shed 5 bases, and the junction held 13 bases outside the gene matches. The V gene's germline CDR1 is SGDLS and CDR2 YYNGEE. CDR3 bases: TGTGCCAGCAGCGTCGCCGCCGGGGGGTTCATCCACGAGCAGTACTTC. Its protein product is CASSVAAGGFIHEQYF.

The chain links TRBV5-4 to TRBJ2-1; possible D gene TRBD2, 6 bases. The length of the CDR3 is 15 residues. The germline V gene has CDR1 SGHNT and CDR2 YYREEE (reference sequence). Trimming stripped 0 bases from V and 6 bases from J, with 13 bases between. Here the CDR3 DNA reads TGTGCCAGCAGCTTGGCCATCGGGGGTGGCAATGAGCAGTTCTTC. It codes for CASSLAIGGGNEQFF.

This chain uses TRBV9 with TRBJ2-1, with a possible D match to TRBD1 (5 bases). V dropped 2 bases and J dropped 4 bases, with 10 bases sitting between them. The CDR3 contains 14 residues. The germline gives CDR1 SGDLS, CDR2 YYNGEE. The CDR3 DNA reads TGTGCCAGCAGCGTCCAGACAGATTACAATGAGCAGTTCTTC. Amino acid sequence: CASSVQTDYNEQFF. Based on the CDR3 plus reference TRBV9 and TRBJ2-1, the full variable domain is DSGVTQTPKHLITATGQRVTLRCSPRSGDLSVYWYQQSLDQGLQFLIQYYNGEERAKGNILERFSAQQFPDLHSELNLSSLELGDSALYFCASSVQTDYNEQFFGPGTRLTVL.

This chain links TRBV5-4 with TRBJ2-3; tentative D call: TRBD2 (6 bases). V lost 6 bases to trimming and J lost 0 bases, with 14 bases between them. CDR1 is SGHNT and CDR2 is YYREEE in the germline V gene (reference sequence). The CDR3 loop spans 15 amino acids. CDR3 DNA: TGTGCCAGCACCAACGGGGCGGGGAGCACAGATACGCAGTATTTT. This codes for CASTNGAGSTDTQYF.